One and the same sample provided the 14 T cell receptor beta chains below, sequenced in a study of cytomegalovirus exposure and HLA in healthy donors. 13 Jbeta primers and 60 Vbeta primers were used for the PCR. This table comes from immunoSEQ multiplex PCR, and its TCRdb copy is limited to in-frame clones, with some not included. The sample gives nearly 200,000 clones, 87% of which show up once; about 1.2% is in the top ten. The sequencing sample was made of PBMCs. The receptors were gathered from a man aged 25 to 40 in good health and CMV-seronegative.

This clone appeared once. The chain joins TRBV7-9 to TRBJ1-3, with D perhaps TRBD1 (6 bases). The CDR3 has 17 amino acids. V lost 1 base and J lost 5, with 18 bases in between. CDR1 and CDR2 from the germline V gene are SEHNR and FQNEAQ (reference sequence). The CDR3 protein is CASSLVGRGSSRNTIYF. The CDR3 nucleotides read TGTGCCAGCAGCTTAGTTGGTAGGGGGAGCTCAAGAAACACCATATATTTT.

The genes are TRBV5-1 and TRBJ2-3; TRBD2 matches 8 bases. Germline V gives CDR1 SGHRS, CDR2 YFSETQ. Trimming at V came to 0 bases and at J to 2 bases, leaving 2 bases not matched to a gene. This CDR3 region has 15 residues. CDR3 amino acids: CASSLVAGITDTQYF. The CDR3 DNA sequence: TGCGCCAGCAGCTTGGTAGCGGGGATCACAGATACGCAGTATTTT.

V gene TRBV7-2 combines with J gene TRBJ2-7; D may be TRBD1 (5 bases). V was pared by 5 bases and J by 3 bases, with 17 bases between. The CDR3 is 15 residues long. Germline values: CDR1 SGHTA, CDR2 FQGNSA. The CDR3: CASSRGVVGVYEQYF. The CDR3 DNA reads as TGTGCCAGCAGCCGTGGTGTAGTAGGGGTCTACGAGCAGTACTTC.

CDR3 nucleotides: TGTGCCTGGACTCTGAGGACAGGGGGCTCGTTTGGCTATGGCTACACCTTC. It encodes CAWTLRTGGSFGYGYTF. The chain joins TRBV30 to TRBJ1-2, with 11 bases fitting TRBD1. CDR1 is GTSNPN, CDR2 SVGIG, per germline (reference sequence). This CDR3 spans 17 amino acids. V shed 4 bases, J shed 4 bases, and the junction held 14 bases outside the gene matches. Based on the CDR3 plus reference TRBV30 and TRBJ1-2, the full variable domain is SQTIHQWPATLVQPVGSPLSLECTVEGTSNPNLYWYRQAAGRGLQLLFYSVGIGQISSEVPQNLSASRPQDRQFILSSKKLLLSDSGFYLCAWTLRTGGSFGYGYTFGSGTRLTVV.

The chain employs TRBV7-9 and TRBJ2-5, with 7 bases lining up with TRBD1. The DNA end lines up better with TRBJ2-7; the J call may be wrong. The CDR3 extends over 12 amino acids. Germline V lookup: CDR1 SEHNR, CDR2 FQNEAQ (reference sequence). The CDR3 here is CASSPTGTEQYF. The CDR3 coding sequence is TGTGCCAGCAGCCCGACAGGGACCGAGCAGTACTTC.

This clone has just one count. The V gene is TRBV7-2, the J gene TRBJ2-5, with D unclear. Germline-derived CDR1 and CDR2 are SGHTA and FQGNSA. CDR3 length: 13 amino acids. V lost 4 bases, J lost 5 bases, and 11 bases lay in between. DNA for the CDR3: TGTGCCAGCAGCTCCGGGTATAGGGAGACCCAGTACTTC. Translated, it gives CASSSGYRETQYF.

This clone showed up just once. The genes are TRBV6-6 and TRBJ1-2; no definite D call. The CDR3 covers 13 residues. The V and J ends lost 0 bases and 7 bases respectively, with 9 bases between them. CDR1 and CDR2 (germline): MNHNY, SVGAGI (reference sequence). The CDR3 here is CASSYSGSSGYTF. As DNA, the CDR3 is TGTGCCAGCAGTTACTCGGGCTCGAGTGGCTACACCTTC.

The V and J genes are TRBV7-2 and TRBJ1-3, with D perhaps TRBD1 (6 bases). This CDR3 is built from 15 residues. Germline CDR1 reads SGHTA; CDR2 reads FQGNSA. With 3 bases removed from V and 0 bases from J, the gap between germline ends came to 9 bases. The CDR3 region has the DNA TGTGCCAGCAGCTTCGACAGGCCCTCTGGAAACACCATATATTTT. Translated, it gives CASSFDRPSGNTIYF.

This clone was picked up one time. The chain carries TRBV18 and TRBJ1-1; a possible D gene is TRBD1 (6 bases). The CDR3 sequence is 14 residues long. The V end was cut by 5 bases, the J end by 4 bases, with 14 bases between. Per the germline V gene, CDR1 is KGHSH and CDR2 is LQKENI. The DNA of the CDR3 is TGTGCCAGCTCAAAGGACCGACAGGTCACTGAAGCTTTCTTT. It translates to CASSKDRQVTEAFF.

The CDR3, as DNA: TGTGCCAGCAGTGGGACAGGGCTGGGTGGCTACACCTTC. Protein: CASSGTGLGGYTF. The V call is TRBV2, the J call TRBJ1-2; 8 bases align to TRBD1. The CDR3 loop spans 13 amino acids. In germline, CDR1 is SNHLY, CDR2 FYNNEI. After removal of 4 bases from V and 7 bases from J, the junction contained 5 bases not matched to a gene. The whole variable domain, filled in from reference TRBV2 and TRBJ1-2, reads EPEVTQTPSHQVTQMGQEVILRCVPISNHLYFYWYRQILGQKVEFLVSFYNNEISEKSEIFDDQFSVERPDGSNFTLKIRSTKLEDSAMYFCASSGTGLGGYTFGSGTRLTVV.

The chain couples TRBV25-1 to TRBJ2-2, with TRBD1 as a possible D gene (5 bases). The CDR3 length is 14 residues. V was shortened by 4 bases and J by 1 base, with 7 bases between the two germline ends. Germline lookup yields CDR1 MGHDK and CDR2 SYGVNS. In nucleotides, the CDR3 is TGTGCCAGCAGTGTAGGACAGAACACCGGGGAGCTGTTTTTT. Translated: CASSVGQNTGELFF.

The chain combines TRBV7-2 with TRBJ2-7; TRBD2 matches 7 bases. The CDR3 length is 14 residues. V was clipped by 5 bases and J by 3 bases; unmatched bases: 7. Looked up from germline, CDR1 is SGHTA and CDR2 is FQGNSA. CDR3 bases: TGTGCCAGCAGCGTCGGACTAGGTCTCTACGAGCAGTACTTC. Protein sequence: CASSVGLGLYEQYF.

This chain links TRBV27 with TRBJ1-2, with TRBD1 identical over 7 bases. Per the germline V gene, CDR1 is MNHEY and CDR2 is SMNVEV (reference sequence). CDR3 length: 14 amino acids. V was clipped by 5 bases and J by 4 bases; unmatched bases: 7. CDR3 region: CASSPTGQFYGYTF. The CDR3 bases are TGTGCCAGCAGTCCCACGGGACAGTTCTATGGCTACACCTTC.

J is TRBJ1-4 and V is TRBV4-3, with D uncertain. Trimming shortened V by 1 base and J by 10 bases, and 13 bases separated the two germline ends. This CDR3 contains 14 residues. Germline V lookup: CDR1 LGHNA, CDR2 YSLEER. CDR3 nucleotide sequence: TGCGCCAGCAGCCAAGTTTCCCCGGGTGGAAAACTGTTTTTT. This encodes CASSQVSPGGKLFF.